Each of the 32 T cell receptor beta chains below was sequenced from the same sample in a study of read filtering for tumor transcriptome and immune sequencing. The library was built from roughly 400 ng RNA with molecular barcoded adaptors for alpha/delta and beta/gamma chains. TCRdb called the reads again in MiXCR, with one record for every CDR3 protein. The profile shows 100,000 to 150,000 distinct CDR3 sequences, under 15% of them singletons. Sequencing was carried out using a population of CD138-negative cells sorted from bone marrow. The receptors stem from a donor at least 40 years old with multiple myeloma.

Concerning this clonotype: One base away lies a much larger clone, so this may be a sequencing read error. Since no conserved phenylalanine or tryptophan closes the CDR3, a read error is the likely cause. The chain is built from TRBV24-1 and TRBJ2-7; no firm D call. V lost 6 bases, J lost 4 bases, and 12 bases lay in between. This CDR3 has 13 residues. Germline V lookup: CDR1 KGHDR, CDR2 SFDVKD. For the CDR3, the DNA is TGTGCCACCAGTAATGCAGGTTCGTACGAGCAGTACTTG. Protein: CATSNAGSYEQYL.

This clonotype was counted at least ten times. The chain is built from TRBV19 and TRBJ2-1, with TRBD2 identical over 15 bases. The CDR3 runs 16 residues. Trimming cost V 5 bases and J 8 bases; bases outside gene matches: 7. Per the germline V gene, CDR1 is LNHDA and CDR2 is SQIVND (reference sequence). The CDR3 region is CASSGRTSGRADEQFF. Written as DNA, the CDR3 is TGTGCCAGTAGTGGGAGGACTAGCGGGAGGGCCGATGAGCAGTTCTTC. Full variable domain (rest looked up from reference TRBV19 and TRBJ2-1): DGGITQSPKYLFRKEGQNVTLSCEQNLNHDAMYWYRQDPGQGLRLIYYSQIVNDFQKGDIAEGYSVSREKKESFPLTVTSAQKNPTAFYLCASSGRTSGRADEQFFGPGTRLTVL.

The table lists this clonotype with many counts. The rearrangement links TRBV7-8 to TRBJ1-5; D unresolved. Germline CDR1 SGHVS, CDR2 FQNEAQ. The CDR3 loop spans 15 amino acids. Trimming shortened V by 5 bases and J by 0 bases, and 11 bases separated the two germline ends. The chain's CDR3 is CASSPLGNSNQPQHF. The CDR3 DNA reads TGTGCCAGCAGCCCCCTGGGAAATAGCAATCAGCCCCAGCATTTT.

Ten or more counts support this clonotype. V usage is TRBV7-9 and J usage is TRBJ2-2, with unresolved D. Germline values: CDR1 SEHNR, CDR2 FQNEAQ (reference sequence). The CDR3 covers 16 residues. V was cut by 6 bases and J by 5 bases, with 19 bases left in between. The CDR3 DNA sequence: TGTGCCAGCAGTTCTAAGATGTGGGTTGAAACCGGGGAGCTGTTTTTT. Translated: CASSSKMWVETGELFF.

Regarding this clonotype: A read error may be the cause here, since a much bigger clone is one base away. This chain uses TRBV29-1 with TRBJ2-1; maybe TRBD2 (6 bases). The CDR3 totals 15 residues. The germline V gene has CDR1 SQVTM and CDR2 ANQGSEA. As DNA, the CDR3 is TGCAACGTTGAAGCCCCATACGGAAGGGAGGATGAGCAGTTCTTC. Amino acids: CNVEAPYGREDEQFF.

As concerns this clonotype: Given a much more abundant clone one base away, this may be a read error. The chain links TRBV6-5 to TRBJ2-7; TRBD2 matches 14 bases. This CDR3 has 15 amino acids. CDR1 and CDR2 from the germline V gene are MNHEY and SVGAGI. J gave up 4 bases and V 8 bases, and 7 bases lay outside the gene matches. As DNA, the CDR3 is TGTGCCAGCGTTGGGACTAGCGGGAGTAGTTACGAGCAGTACTTC. Amino acids: CASVGTSGSSYEQYF.

Only a few counts were recorded for this clonotype. This sequence joins TRBV7-9 and TRBJ2-5; tentative D call: TRBD2 (7 bases). Deletions cut 6 bases from V and 3 bases from J, with 20 bases between. The CDR3 extends over 16 amino acids. Germline assignment: CDR1 SEHNR and CDR2 FQNEAQ (reference sequence). CDR3 region: CASRPGRGPIKETQYF. The CDR3 region has the DNA TGTGCCAGCAGACCAGGGCGGGGGCCCATAAAAGAGACCCAGTACTTC.

The chain joins TRBV7-9 to TRBJ2-1; 14 nucleotides match TRBD2. This CDR3 has 15 residues. Germline V gives CDR1 SEHNR, CDR2 FQNEAQ (reference sequence). V shed 1 base, J shed 8 bases, and the junction held 1 base outside the gene matches. CDR3 sequence: CASSLEGLAGDEQFF. As DNA, the CDR3 is TGTGCCAGCAGCTTAGAGGGACTAGCGGGAGATGAGCAGTTCTTC.

The table lists this clonotype with a few counts. Since a much larger clone is just one base distant, this may be a read error. The genes are TRBV7-8 and TRBJ2-1; 8 bases match TRBD2. There are 15 residues in the CDR3. Germline lookup yields CDR1 SGHVS and CDR2 FQNEAQ. The chain's CDR3 is CASRGSGGSYNGQFF. In nucleotides, the CDR3 is TGTGCCAGCAGGGGGAGCGGGGGCTCCTACAATGGGCAGTTCTTC.

Worth noting for this clonotype: A much larger clone differs from this one at a single base, so this may be a read error. CDR3 sequence reads: CASSRDSLRNTEAFF. CDR3 DNA: TGTGCCAGCAGTAGAGACAGTCTTAGAAACACTGAAGCTTTCTTT. This chain joins TRBV27 and TRBJ1-1; TRBD1 might be the D (5 bases). CDR3 length: 15 residues. Deletions cut 5 bases from V and 2 bases from J, with 15 bases between. Germline lookup yields CDR1 MNHEY and CDR2 SMNVEV (reference sequence).

The sample holds a few counts of this clonotype. This may be a read error: a much more frequent sequence differs by one nucleotide. The chain couples TRBV7-8 to TRBJ2-2; a possible D gene is TRBD2 (7 bases). Germline assignment: CDR1 SGHVS and CDR2 FQNEAQ. This CDR3 is built from 16 residues. Trimming removed 1 base at V and 8 bases at J, with 17 bases between. CDR3 loop: CASSLDAGATDGELFF. The CDR3 DNA follows: TGTGCCAGCAGCTTAGACGCGGGGGCGACCGATGGGGAGCTGTTTTTT.

Concerning this clonotype itself: This may be a read error, as it is one base from a much larger clone. The chain joins TRBV20-1 to TRBJ1-2; no reliable D call. This CDR3 comprises 13 residues. V gave up 5 bases and J gave up 6 bases, with 16 bases separating them. CDR1 and CDR2 from the germline V gene are DFQATT and SNEGSKA (reference sequence). Here the CDR3 reads CSAAQTFNNGYTF. DNA for the CDR3: TGCAGTGCTGCCCAGACATTCAACAATGGCTACACCTTC.

In this sample, this clonotype turned up many times. V is TRBV7-9 and J is TRBJ1-1, with D possibly being TRBD1 (5 bases). CDR3 length: 14 residues. The germline V gene encodes CDR1 SEHNR and CDR2 FQNEAQ (reference sequence). V shed 5 bases and J shed 6 bases, with 16 bases lying between them. This CDR3 reads CASSRDVDVAEAFF. The CDR3 DNA is TGTGCCAGCAGCCGGGACGTTGATGTTGCTGAAGCTTTCTTT.

This clonotype has only one observation. A far more abundant clone sits one base away, making this likely a read error. Here the CDR3 DNA reads TGTGCCAGCAGCCGGTATGGAACCCGGGAGCAGTTCTTC. It translates to CASSRYGTREQFF. The J gene is TRBJ2-1, the V gene TRBV7-3, with no clear D. This CDR3 contains 13 residues. Per germline, CDR1 SGHTA and CDR2 FQGTGA. V was trimmed by 5 bases and J by 10 bases, leaving 15 bases between them.

This clonotype showed up many times. Written as DNA, the CDR3 is TGTGCCAGCAGCCCAGTCGGGAGGGGAGGGAATGAAAAACTGTTTTTT. Amino acid sequence: CASSPVGRGGNEKLFF. This chain links TRBV7-2 with TRBJ1-4; maybe TRBD1 (5 bases). Germline CDR1 is SGHTA and CDR2 is FQGNSA. This CDR3 has 16 amino acids. V was shortened by 5 bases and J by 5 bases, with 18 bases between the two germline ends.

This clonotype was counted ten times or more. V is TRBV20-1 and J is TRBJ2-1; the D is unclear. Germline values: CDR1 DFQATT, CDR2 SNEGSKA (reference sequence). V was trimmed by 0 bases and J by 5 bases, leaving 8 bases between them. The CDR3 extends over 13 amino acids. The CDR3 DNA is TGCAGTGCTAGAGATTTAGACCACAATGAGCAGTTCTTC. Its protein is CSARDLDHNEQFF.

Ten or more counts support this clonotype. The CDR3 region is CASRVRDSLSYEQYF. The CDR3 DNA is TGCGCCAGCAGGGTCCGGGACAGTTTGTCCTACGAGCAGTACTTC. The genes are TRBV5-1 and TRBJ2-7, with 7 bases identical to TRBD1. Per germline, CDR1 SGHRS and CDR2 YFSETQ. J was trimmed by 1 base and V by 5 bases; bases with no gene match: 9. The CDR3 runs 15 residues.

This clonotype was recorded at least ten times. The chain has TRBV28 and TRBJ1-5; D unresolved. V gave up 2 bases and J gave up 1 base, with 12 bases separating them. There are 16 residues in the CDR3. Looked up from germline, CDR1 is MDHEN and CDR2 is SYDVKM. The CDR3 sequence is CASSLGSAVSNQPQHF. Here the CDR3 DNA reads TGTGCCAGCAGTTTAGGGTCAGCGGTAAGCAATCAGCCCCAGCATTTT.

A note on this clonotype: This clone may be a read error of a much larger clone one base away. The rearrangement joins TRBV4-1 to TRBJ2-5, with 9 bases aligning to TRBD1. Trimming removed 3 bases from V and 3 bases from J; junction bases left unmatched: 8. CDR1 is MGHRA, CDR2 YSYEKL, per germline. This CDR3 contains 16 residues. CDR3 sequence reads: CASSQVQDRGKETQYF. Written as DNA, the CDR3 is TGCGCCAGCAGCCAGGTCCAGGACAGGGGTAAAGAGACCCAGTACTTC.

This chain joins TRBV28 and TRBJ1-1; D is unclear. Trimming cost V 7 bases and J 10 bases, with 13 bases left between them. Germline CDR1 reads MDHEN; CDR2 reads SYDVKM. The CDR3 length is 11 residues. The CDR3 DNA follows: TGTGCCAGCACGATCGATGGGCGAGCTTTCTTT. Its translation: CASTIDGRAFF.

This chain uses TRBV7-3 with TRBJ2-2; 7 bases are a match to TRBD2. Losses at the gene ends were 5 bases for V and 3 bases for J; bases not matched to a gene: 12. The CDR3 runs 17 residues. Germline CDR1 and CDR2: SGHTA and FQGTGA. Here the CDR3 reads CASSPAGVGRDTGELFF. CDR3 nucleotide sequence: TGTGCCAGCAGCCCCGCTGGAGTAGGGAGGGACACCGGGGAGCTGTTTTTT.

This clonotype has ten or more counts. The genes are TRBV7-3 and TRBJ2-2, with D perhaps being TRBD1 or TRBD2 (5 bases each). CDR3 length equals 14 residues. Trimming cost V 6 bases and J 3 bases, with 11 bases left between them. The germline V gene has CDR1 SGHTA and CDR2 FQGTGA. In nucleotides, the CDR3 is TGTGCCAGCAGATCAGGGAGTGACACCGGGGAGCTGTTTTTT. It is translated as CASRSGSDTGELFF.

A remark on this clonotype: This could be a read error, since a much larger clone is one nucleotide away. The rearrangement joins TRBV12-3 or TRBV12-4 to TRBJ1-2; D perhaps matches TRBD1 (6 bases). Trimming removed 5 bases from V and 5 bases from J, with 15 bases in between. The CDR3 covers 14 residues. CDR3: CASSPTGTAYGYTF. CDR3 DNA: TGTGCCAGCAGTCCTACAGGGACTGCGTATGGCTACACCTTC.

This clonotype was counted many times. The CDR3 sequence: CASSQPGFGNEQFF. CDR3 nucleotides: TGTGCCAGCAGCCAACCAGGGTTTGGCAATGAGCAGTTCTTC. The J gene is TRBJ2-1, the V gene TRBV14; D is perhaps TRBD1 (5 bases). V lost 2 bases to trimming and J lost 6 bases, with 11 bases between them. There are 14 residues in the CDR3. From germline, CDR1 is SGHDN and CDR2 FVKESK.

This clonotype has a count of ten or more. The genes are TRBV30 and TRBJ2-3; TRBD2 agrees at 10 bases. The V gene end was trimmed by 3 bases and the J gene end by 6 bases; junction bases not matched to a gene: 3. In germline, CDR1 is GTSNPN, CDR2 SVGIG (reference sequence). CDR3 length: 13 amino acids. The CDR3 sequence: CAWRLAGSDTQYF. As DNA, the CDR3 is TGTGCCTGGAGACTAGCGGGATCCGATACGCAGTATTTT.

With respect to this clonotype: This may be a read error: a much more frequent sequence differs by one nucleotide. No conserved phenylalanine or tryptophan is present at the end of the CDR3, so a read error is the likely explanation. V usage is TRBV12-3 or TRBV12-4 and J usage is TRBJ2-7; no firm D call. V was trimmed by 5 bases and J by 2 bases, leaving 4 bases between them. CDR3 size: 11 residues. In DNA form, the CDR3 reads TGTGCCAGCAGTACTGCCTACGAGCAGTACCTC. Translation gives CASSTAYEQYL.

The chain joins TRBV11-2 to TRBJ1-1, with a possible D match to TRBD1 (5 bases). The V end lost 6 bases, the J end lost 1 base, and 15 bases lay between the germline ends. Germline V lookup: CDR1 SGHAT, CDR2 FQNNGV. The CDR3 is 15 amino acids. In DNA, the CDR3 is TGTGCCAGCAGGTGGGACGGATCCGGGAACACTGAAGCTTTCTTT. It yields the protein CASRWDGSGNTEAFF.

This clonotype was seen ten or more times. CDR3 coding DNA: TGTGCCAGCAGCCGAGGGGACAGGTCTTCAGATACGCAGTATTTT. Translated: CASSRGDRSSDTQYF. This chain connects TRBV7-9 to TRBJ2-3; 8 nucleotides line up with TRBD1. The CDR3 covers 15 residues. With 5 bases clipped from V and 4 bases from J, the junction kept 8 bases outside the gene matches. CDR1 and CDR2 from the germline V gene are SEHNR and FQNEAQ (reference sequence). The variable domain in full, completed from reference TRBV7-9 and TRBJ2-3, reads DTGVSQNPRHKITKRGQNVTFRCDPISEHNRLYWYRQTLGQGPEFLTYFQNEAQLEKSRLLSDRFSAERPKGSFSTLEIQRTEQGDSAMYLCASSRGDRSSDTQYFGPGTRLTVL.

This clonotype was recorded many times. The chain employs TRBV4-1 and TRBJ2-1; D unresolved. The V gene's germline CDR1 is MGHRA and CDR2 YSYEKL. CDR3 length: 14 residues. V shed 3 bases and J shed 9 bases, with 15 bases lying between them. CDR3 in amino acids: CASSQVGIVLEQFF. The CDR3 bases are TGCGCCAGCAGCCAGGTGGGAATAGTACTTGAGCAGTTCTTC.

This clonotype was seen a few times. The gene calls are TRBV7-8 and TRBJ1-1, with a tentative D call TRBD1 (5 bases). V lost 5 bases and J lost 7, with 14 bases in between. This CDR3 has 13 amino acids. Germline V gene sequence: CDR1 SGHVS, CDR2 FQNEAQ. The CDR3 DNA sequence: TGTGCCAGCAGCACCCAGGGTGGCAGTGAAGCTTTCTTT. This encodes CASSTQGGSEAFF. The variable domain in full, with the rest retrieved from reference TRBV7-8 and TRBJ1-1, is GAGVSQSPRYKVAKRGQDVALRCDPISGHVSLFWYQQALGQGPEFLTYFQNEAQLDKSGLPSDRFFAERPEGSVSTLKIQRTQQEDSAVYLCASSTQGGSEAFFGQGTRLTVV.

This clonotype was recorded many times. The genes are TRBV6-6 and TRBJ1-6; D uncertain. V was clipped by 10 bases and J by 3 bases, with 16 bases between them. This CDR3 contains 15 residues. Germline CDR1 and CDR2: MNHNY and SVGAGI (reference sequence). The CDR3 region has the DNA TGTGCCACCAACAACGAGGGAATCTATAATTCACCCCTCCACTTT. It codes for CATNNEGIYNSPLHF.

Only one count was recorded for this clonotype. A much larger clone sits a single nucleotide away, making a read error possible. V usage is TRBV12-5 and J usage is TRBJ2-5, with D perhaps matching TRBD2 (5 bases). Deletions cut 3 bases from V and 9 bases from J, with 17 bases between. CDR3 size: 14 residues. Germline lookup yields CDR1 LGHNT and CDR2 FRNRAP. CDR3 sequence (DNA): TGTGCTAGTGGTTTAGGGCTAGCAGTGGAGGCCCAGTACTTC. This gives the protein CASGLGLAVEAQYF.